This TCR beta chain came from a study of blood T cell repertoires in COVID-19. The overall study: From the United States, Italy and Spain came samples of acute and convalescent COVID-19. PBMCs, B-cell-depleted T cells, or T cells were the source of the cDNA or gDNA that made up the material.

The V end was cut by 2 bases, the J end by 8 bases, with 13 bases between. This CDR3 comprises 15 residues. The V gene's germline CDR1 is MNHEY and CDR2 SVGAGI. Authors' analysis steps: Amplification from reference gene primers served as the basis for estimated nucleated cell counts. Using immunoSEQ multiplex PCR, the repertoire was profiled, and TCRdb retains in-frame clones only, with some absent. V and J calls and clone size are given by that table; D and trimming were obtained from the DNA. This table has a few hundred thousand clones, under 90% appearing once. Only a few counts were recorded for this clone.

The chain is built from TRBV6-5 and TRBJ1-6, with a tentative D call TRBD1 (6 bases). This sequence originates from a woman aged 18-30 years with acute or convalescent COVID-19. Sequenced sample: peripheral blood. The CDR3 nucleotides are TGTGCCAGCAGTTACGGGGGGGCCAGCGATTCACCCCTCCACTTT. It yields the protein CASSYGGASDSPLHF.